A selection of T cell receptor beta chains follows, all from one sample in a study of tumor-infiltrating lymphocytes in primary liver carcinoma. Via MiXCR, TCRdb re-called the multiplex PCR reads, giving one row per CDR3 protein. The sample includes 50,000 to 65,000 distinct CDR3 sequences, about three quarters of them seen just once. The sequenced sample was liver tumor tissue from sampling region 4. These receptors originate from a man in his forties with primary liver carcinoma and hepatitis B virus infection. Both conserved end residues are part of each CDR3. The D gene is left open where the match is weak. Clone sizes are given selectively: once, few, many, or a class where the clone is expanded.

V gene	D gene	J gene	clone size	CDR3 DNA	CDR3 protein
TRBV12-3/TRBV12-4	TRBD2	TRBJ2-4	.	TGTGCCAGCAGTCTCGGGACTAGCAGGGGGATTCAGTACTTC	CASSLGTSRGIQYF
TRBV5-1	.	TRBJ2-7	once	TGCCCCAGCAGCTTGGAGGCTAGTGGGCCCGATAGGCTCTACGAGCAGTACTTC	CPSSLEASGPDRLYEQYF
TRBV11-3	.	TRBJ2-7	many	TGTGCCAGCAGCTTAGGCTCCGGGACCCGCTACGAGCAGTACTTC	CASSLGSGTRYEQYF
TRBV11-2	.	TRBJ2-5	.	TGTGCCAGCAGCTCAGGGACGGGGGCTAAAGATGAGCAGTACTTC	CASSSGTGAKDEQYF
TRBV7-8	TRBD2	TRBJ2-5	.	TGCGCCAGCAGCCCCCGACTAGCGGCACTAGAGACCCAGTACTTC	CASSPRLAALETQYF
TRBV6-6	.	TRBJ1-4	many	TGTGCCAGCAGTTACAGCTGGCAGGGGAATGAAAAACTGTTTTTT	CASSYSWQGNEKLFF
TRBV28	.	TRBJ1-1	.	TGTGTCAGCAGAACCGGAGAGCAGGGGAACACTGATGCTTTCTTT	CVSRTGEQGNTDAFF
TRBV12-3/TRBV12-4	.	TRBJ1-6	.	TGTGCCAGGAGCTCCGGGAGAGGGGATTCACCCCTCCACTTT	CARSSGRGDSPLHF
TRBV29-1	.	TRBJ2-7	.	TGCAGCATCCTAAGGCGCTTCGACGGACCCCCCTCCTACGAGCAGTACTTC	CSILRRFDGPPSYEQYF
TRBV12-3/TRBV12-4	.	TRBJ2-2	.	TGTGCCAGCAGTTGGGGACTGTCCGTGGGGGAGCTGTTTTTT	CASSWGLSVGELFF
TRBV12-3/TRBV12-4	.	TRBJ1-2	.	TGTGCCAGCAGTTTAGTCATCGGCTGTGGCTACACCTTC	CASSLVIGCGYTF
TRBV11-2	TRBD2	TRBJ2-3	.	TGTGCCAACAGCACCGGGACTAGCGGCTCAGATACAGAGTATTTT	CANSTGTSGSDTEYF
TRBV12-5	.	TRBJ2-7	.	TGTGCTAGTGTCCCCGGGACGGTCTACGAGCAGTATTTC	CASVPGTVYEQYF
TRBV29-1	TRBD2	TRBJ2-3	many	TGCAGCGGAGCGGGAGCGTCCATCCTGACGCAGTATTTT	CSGAGASILTQYF
TRBV5-4	TRBD2	TRBJ2-1	many	TGTGCCAGCAGCTTGGGTAGCGGGGGCTACAATGAGCAGTTCTTC	CASSLGSGGYNEQFF
TRBV2	.	TRBJ2-7	.	TGTACCAGGAGTGAGAACAGGGCGGTCTCCTACGAGCAGTACTTT	CTRSENRAVSYEQYF